This TCR beta chain was obtained from a study of T-cell reconstitution after alpha-beta-depleted transplantation in children. Study outcomes and limitations: There were reportedly several hundred expanded graft clones from which alpha-beta T cells came about two months after transplant. Once a year had passed after transplant, T-cell counts and diversity came mostly from newly produced T cells.

Unique molecular identifiers tagged the TCRbeta library. A single record per CDR3 protein comes from TCRdb applying MiXCR to the PCR reads. The sample holds about 420,000 distinct CDR3 sequences, 15% to 20% seen once. Only a few counts were recorded for this clonotype. What it binds is not known. The trim removed 3 bases at V and 3 bases at J, leaving 14 bases unmatched. Per germline, CDR1 SGHDT and CDR2 YYEEEE. This CDR3 has 17 residues. J is TRBJ2-7 and V is TRBV5-6; 8 nucleotides agree with TRBD2. The sequence was obtained from a boy under two years old who had a stem cell transplant for Wiskott-Aldrich syndrome, so the T cells may come from the graft donor. This material consisted of PBMCs, mostly from graft donor cells, taken 360 days after TCRalphabeta/CD19-depleted stem cell transplant. This chain's CDR3 is CASSYLPIAGTIYEQYF. CDR3 nucleotide sequence: TGTGCCAGCAGCTATTTACCTATAGCGGGGACCATCTACGAGCAGTACTTC.